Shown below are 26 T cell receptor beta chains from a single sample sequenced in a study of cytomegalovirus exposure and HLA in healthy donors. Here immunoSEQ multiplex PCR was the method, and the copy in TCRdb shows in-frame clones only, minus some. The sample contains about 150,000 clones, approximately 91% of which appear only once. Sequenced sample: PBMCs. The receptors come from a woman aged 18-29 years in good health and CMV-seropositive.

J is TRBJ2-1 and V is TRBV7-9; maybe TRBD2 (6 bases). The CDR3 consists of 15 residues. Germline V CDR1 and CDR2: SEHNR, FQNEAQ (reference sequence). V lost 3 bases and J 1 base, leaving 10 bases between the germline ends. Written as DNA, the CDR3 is TGTGCCAGCAGCTTTCTAGCGTCATCCTACAATGAGCAGTTCTTC. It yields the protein CASSFLASSYNEQFF.

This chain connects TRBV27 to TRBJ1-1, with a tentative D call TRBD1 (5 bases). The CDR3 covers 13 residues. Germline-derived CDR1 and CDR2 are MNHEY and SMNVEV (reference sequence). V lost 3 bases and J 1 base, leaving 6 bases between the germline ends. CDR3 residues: CASSFDRNTEAFF. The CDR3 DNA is TGTGCCAGCAGTTTCGACAGGAACACTGAAGCTTTCTTT.

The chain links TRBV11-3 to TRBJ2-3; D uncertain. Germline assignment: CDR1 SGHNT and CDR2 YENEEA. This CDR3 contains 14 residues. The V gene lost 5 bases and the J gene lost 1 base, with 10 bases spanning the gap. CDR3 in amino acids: CASSLVVGTDTQYF. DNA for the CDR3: TGTGCCAGCAGCCTAGTCGTTGGCACAGATACGCAGTATTTT.

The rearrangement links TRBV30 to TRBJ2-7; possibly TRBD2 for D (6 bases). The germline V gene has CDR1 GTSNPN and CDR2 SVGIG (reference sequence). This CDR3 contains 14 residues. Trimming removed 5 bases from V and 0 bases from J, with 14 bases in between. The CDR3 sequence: CAWSPGSYSYEQYF. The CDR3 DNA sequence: TGTGCCTGGTCCCCCGGGAGTTACTCCTACGAGCAGTACTTC. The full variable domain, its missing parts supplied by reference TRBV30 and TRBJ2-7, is SQTIHQWPATLVQPVGSPLSLECTVEGTSNPNLYWYRQAAGRGLQLLFYSVGIGQISSEVPQNLSASRPQDRQFILSSKKLLLSDSGFYLCAWSPGSYSYEQYFGPGTRLTVT.

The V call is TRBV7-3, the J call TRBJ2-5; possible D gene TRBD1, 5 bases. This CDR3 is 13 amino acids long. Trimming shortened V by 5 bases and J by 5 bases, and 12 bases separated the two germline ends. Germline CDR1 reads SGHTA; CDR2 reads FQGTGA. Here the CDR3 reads CASSPRVGETQYF. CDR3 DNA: TGTGCCAGCAGCCCCAGGGTTGGGGAGACCCAGTACTTC.

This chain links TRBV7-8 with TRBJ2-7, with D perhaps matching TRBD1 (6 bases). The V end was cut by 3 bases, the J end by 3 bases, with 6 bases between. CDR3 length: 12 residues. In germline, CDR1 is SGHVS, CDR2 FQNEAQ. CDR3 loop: CASSLTGYEQYF. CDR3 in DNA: TGTGCCAGCAGCTTGACAGGCTACGAGCAGTACTTC.

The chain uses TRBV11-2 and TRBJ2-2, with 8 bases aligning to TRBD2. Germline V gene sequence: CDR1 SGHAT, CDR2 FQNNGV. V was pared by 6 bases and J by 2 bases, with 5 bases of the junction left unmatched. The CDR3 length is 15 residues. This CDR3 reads CASRRTSGNTGELFF. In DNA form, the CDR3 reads TGTGCCAGCAGGCGAACTAGCGGTAACACCGGGGAGCTGTTTTTT.

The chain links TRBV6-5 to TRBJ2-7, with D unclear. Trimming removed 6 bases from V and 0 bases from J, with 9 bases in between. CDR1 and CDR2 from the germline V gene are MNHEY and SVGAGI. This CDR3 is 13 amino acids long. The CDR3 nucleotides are TGTGCCAGCAGACAGAGTACCTCCTACGAGCAGTACTTC. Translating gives CASRQSTSYEQYF.

The CDR3 reads CASSWRTGVSYEQYF. CDR3 nucleotides: TGTGCCAGCAGCTGGAGGACAGGGGTATCCTACGAGCAGTACTTC. The chain combines TRBV5-4 with TRBJ2-7; 9 nucleotides line up with TRBD1. J was trimmed by 1 base and V by 3 bases; bases with no gene match: 5. This CDR3 contains 15 residues. The germline gives CDR1 SGHNT, CDR2 YYREEE (reference sequence).

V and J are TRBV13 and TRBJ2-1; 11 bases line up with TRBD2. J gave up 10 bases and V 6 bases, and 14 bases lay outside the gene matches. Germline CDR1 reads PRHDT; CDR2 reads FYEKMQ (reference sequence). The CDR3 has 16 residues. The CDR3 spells CASSLQGARTSGEQFF. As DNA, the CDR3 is TGTGCCAGCAGTCTACAGGGGGCGCGGACTAGCGGGGAGCAGTTCTTC.

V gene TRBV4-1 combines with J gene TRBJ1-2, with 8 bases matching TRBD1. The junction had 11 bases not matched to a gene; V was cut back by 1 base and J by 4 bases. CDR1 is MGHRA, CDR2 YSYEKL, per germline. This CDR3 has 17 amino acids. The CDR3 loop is CASSQVPGGAGAYGYTF. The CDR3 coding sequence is TGCGCCAGCAGCCAAGTTCCAGGGGGCGCGGGGGCCTATGGCTACACCTTC.

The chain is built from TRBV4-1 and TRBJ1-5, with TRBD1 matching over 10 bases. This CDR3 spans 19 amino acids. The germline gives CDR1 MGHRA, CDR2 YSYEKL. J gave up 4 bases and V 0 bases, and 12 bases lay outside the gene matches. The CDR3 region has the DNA TGCGCCAGCAGCCAAGAAACGGACAGGGGGGTTTCAAGGAATCAGCCCCAGCATTTT. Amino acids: CASSQETDRGVSRNQPQHF.

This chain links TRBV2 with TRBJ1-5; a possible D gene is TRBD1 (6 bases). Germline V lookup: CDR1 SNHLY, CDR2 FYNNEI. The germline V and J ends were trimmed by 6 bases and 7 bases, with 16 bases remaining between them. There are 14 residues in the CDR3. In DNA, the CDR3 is TGTGCCAGCAGAACTAACAGGGTACGACAGCCCCAGCATTTT. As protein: CASRTNRVRQPQHF. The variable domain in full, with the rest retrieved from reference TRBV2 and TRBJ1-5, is EPEVTQTPSHQVTQMGQEVILRCVPISNHLYFYWYRQILGQKVEFLVSFYNNEISEKSEIFDDQFSVERPDGSNFTLKIRSTKLEDSAMYFCASRTNRVRQPQHFGDGTRLSIL.

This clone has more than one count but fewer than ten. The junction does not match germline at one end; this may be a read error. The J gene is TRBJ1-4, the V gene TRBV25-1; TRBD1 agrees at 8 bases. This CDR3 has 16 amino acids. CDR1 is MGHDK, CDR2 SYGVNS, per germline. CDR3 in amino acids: CASSETGVSTTEKLFF. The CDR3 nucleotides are TGTGCCAGCAGTGAGACAGGGGTTTCAACTACTGAAAAACTGTTTTTT.

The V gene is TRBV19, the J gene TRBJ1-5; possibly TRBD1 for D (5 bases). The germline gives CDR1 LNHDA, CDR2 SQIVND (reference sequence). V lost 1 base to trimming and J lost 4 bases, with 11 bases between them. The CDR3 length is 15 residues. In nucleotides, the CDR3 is TGTGCCAGTAGTATAGCTTTGCAGGGAAATCAGCCCCAGCATTTT. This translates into CASSIALQGNQPQHF. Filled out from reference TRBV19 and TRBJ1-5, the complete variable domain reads DGGITQSPKYLFRKEGQNVTLSCEQNLNHDAMYWYRQDPGQGLRLIYYSQIVNDFQKGDIAEGYSVSREKKESFPLTVTSAQKNPTAFYLCASSIALQGNQPQHFGDGTRLSIL.

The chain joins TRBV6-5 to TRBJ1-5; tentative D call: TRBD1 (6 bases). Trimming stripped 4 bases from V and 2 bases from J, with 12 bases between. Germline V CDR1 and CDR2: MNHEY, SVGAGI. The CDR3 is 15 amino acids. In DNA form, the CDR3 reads TGTGCCAGCAGTTCCTTCCCAGGGGGCAATCAGCCCCAGCATTTT. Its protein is CASSSFPGGNQPQHF.

The CDR3 sequence is CASSRTTDTQYF. In DNA, the CDR3 is TGTGCCAGCAGTCGGACTACAGATACGCAGTATTTT. The chain recombines TRBV6-5 with TRBJ2-3; D possibly corresponds to TRBD2 (5 bases). Trimming removed 5 bases at V and 3 bases at J, with 6 bases between. The length of the CDR3 is 12 residues. CDR1 is MNHEY and CDR2 is SVGAGI in the germline V gene.

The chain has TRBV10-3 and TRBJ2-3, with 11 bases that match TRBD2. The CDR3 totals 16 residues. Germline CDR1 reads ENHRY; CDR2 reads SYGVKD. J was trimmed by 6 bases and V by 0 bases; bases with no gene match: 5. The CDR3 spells CAISESLAGARDTQYF. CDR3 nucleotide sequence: TGTGCCATCAGTGAGTCACTAGCGGGAGCTCGGGATACGCAGTATTTT.

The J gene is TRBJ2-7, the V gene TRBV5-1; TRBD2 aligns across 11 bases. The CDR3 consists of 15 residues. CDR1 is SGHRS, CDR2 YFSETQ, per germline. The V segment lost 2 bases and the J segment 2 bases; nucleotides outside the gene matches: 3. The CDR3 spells CASSFSGREAYEQYF. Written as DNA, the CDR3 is TGCGCCAGCAGCTTTAGCGGGAGGGAGGCCTACGAGCAGTACTTC.

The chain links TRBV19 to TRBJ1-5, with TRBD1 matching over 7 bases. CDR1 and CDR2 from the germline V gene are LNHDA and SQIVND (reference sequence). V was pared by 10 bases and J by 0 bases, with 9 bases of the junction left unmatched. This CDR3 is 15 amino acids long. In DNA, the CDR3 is TGTGCCATTGGGGACAGCCTACATAGCAATCAGCCCCAGCATTTT. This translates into CAIGDSLHSNQPQHF.

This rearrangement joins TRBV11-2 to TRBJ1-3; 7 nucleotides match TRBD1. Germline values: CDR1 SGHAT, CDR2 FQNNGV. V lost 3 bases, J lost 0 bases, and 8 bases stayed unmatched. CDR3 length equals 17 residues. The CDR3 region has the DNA TGTGCCAGCAGCTTTTTAAGGGACAGCCCCTCTGGAAACACCATATATTTT. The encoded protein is CASSFLRDSPSGNTIYF.

This CDR3 reads CASSFRSYEQYF. CDR3 DNA sequence: TGTGCCAGCAGTTTTAGGAGTTACGAGCAGTACTTC. V gene TRBV28 combines with J gene TRBJ2-7; D not certain. Germline V gene data show CDR1 as MDHEN and CDR2 as SYDVKM. With 3 bases removed from V and 4 bases from J, the gap between germline ends came to 7 bases. This CDR3 contains 12 residues.

CDR3 loop: CASSLWGDGYTF. DNA of the CDR3: TGTGCCAGCAGCCTATGGGGGGATGGCTACACCTTC. This rearrangement joins TRBV5-8 to TRBJ1-2, with D possibly TRBD1 on 5 matching bases. This CDR3 is built from 12 residues. Trimming took off 4 bases at V and 6 bases at J, with 10 bases between the two ends. The germline V gene encodes CDR1 SGHTS and CDR2 YDEGEE.

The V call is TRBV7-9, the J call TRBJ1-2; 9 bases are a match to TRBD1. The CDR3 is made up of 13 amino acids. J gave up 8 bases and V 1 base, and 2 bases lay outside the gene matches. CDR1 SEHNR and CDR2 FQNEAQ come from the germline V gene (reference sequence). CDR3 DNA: TGTGCCAGCAGCTTAGGACAGGGGGACGGCTACACCTTC. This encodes CASSLGQGDGYTF.

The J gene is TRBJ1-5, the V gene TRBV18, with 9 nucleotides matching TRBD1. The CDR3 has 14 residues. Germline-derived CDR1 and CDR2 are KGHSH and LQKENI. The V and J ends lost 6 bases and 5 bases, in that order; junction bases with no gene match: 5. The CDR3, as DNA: TGTGCCAGCTCTCCGGACAGGGGTGATCAGCCCCAGCATTTT. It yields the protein CASSPDRGDQPQHF.

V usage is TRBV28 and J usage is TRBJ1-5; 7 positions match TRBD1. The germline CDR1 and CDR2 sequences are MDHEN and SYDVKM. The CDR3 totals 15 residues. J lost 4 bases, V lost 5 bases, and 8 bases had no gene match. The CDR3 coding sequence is TGTGCCAGCAGTCTTTACGGGACAGCTAATCAGCCCCAGCATTTT. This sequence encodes CASSLYGTANQPQHF. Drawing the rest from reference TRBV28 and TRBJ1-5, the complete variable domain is DVKVTQSSRYLVKRTGEKVFLECVQDMDHENMFWYRQDPGLGLRLIYFSYDVKMKEKGDIPEGYSVSREKKERFSLILESASTNQTSMYLCASSLYGTANQPQHFGDGTRLSIL.